Below are 20 T cell receptor beta chains sequenced from a single sample in a study of shared clonotypes between healthy human individuals. In the naive CD8 group, cells lacked CD45RO and were positively selected for CCR7, so terminally differentiated effector memory CD45RA+ cells were left out. Profiling relied on immunoSEQ multiplex PCR, and the TCRdb table lists in-frame clones only, not all of them. The sample includes around 2,000,000 clones, about 92% of them seen just once. Specimen: naive CD8+ T cells from PBMCs. The receptors come from a man between 18 and 35 years old in good health. Some clones in this sample may be carry-over from other donors' samples.

The V call is TRBV6-6, the J call TRBJ1-3; D is uncertain. Per the germline V gene, CDR1 is MNHNY and CDR2 is SVGAGI (reference sequence). V was clipped by 5 bases and J by 0 bases, with 14 bases between them. The CDR3 extends over 16 amino acids. The CDR3 loop is CASSKPWESSGNTIYF. DNA for the CDR3: TGTGCCAGCAGTAAACCCTGGGAATCCTCTGGAAACACCATATATTTT.

This sequence joins TRBV7-6 and TRBJ2-1; 8 positions match TRBD2. The CDR3 runs to 16 residues. Germline V gene lookup returns CDR1 SGHVS and CDR2 FNYEAQ. J lost 1 base, V lost 1 base, and 3 bases had no gene match. For the CDR3, the DNA is TGTGCCAGCAGCTTAGAGGCGGGAGGATCCTACAATGAGCAGTTCTTC. This sequence encodes CASSLEAGGSYNEQFF.

Concerning this clone itself: Other nucleotide sequences from this sample produce the same CDR3. The rearrangement joins TRBV27 to TRBJ2-7, with D uncertain. Germline V gene data show CDR1 as MNHEY and CDR2 as SMNVEV (reference sequence). The V end was cut by 3 bases, the J end by 3 bases, with 9 bases between. This CDR3 contains 13 residues. The DNA of the CDR3 is TGTGCCAGCAGTTTGGGGAACAGCTACGAGCAGTACTTC. This sequence encodes CASSLGNSYEQYF.

V usage is TRBV21-1 and J usage is TRBJ1-5. TRBV21-1 is a listed pseudogene. The CDR3 is made up of 12 amino acids. In DNA, the CDR3 is TGTGCCAGTGGACGGGGGAATCAGCCCCAGCATTTT. Amino acids: CASGRGNQPQHF.

The rearrangement links TRBV10-3 to TRBJ2-7, with a possible D match to TRBD2 (5 bases). This CDR3 is 13 amino acids long. Trimming took 6 bases from V and 7 from J, leaving 16 bases between them. Looked up from germline, CDR1 is ENHRY and CDR2 is SYGVKD. CDR3 coding DNA: TGTGCCATCAGCCCCTCTGCGACGGGAGAGCAGTACTTC. This encodes CAISPSATGEQYF.

A single count supports this clone. This chain links TRBV9 with TRBJ2-1; possible D gene TRBD2, 5 bases. V lost 4 bases, J lost 10 bases, and 15 bases lay in between. The CDR3 is made up of 13 amino acids. Per germline, CDR1 SGDLS and CDR2 YYNGEE. CDR3 sequence: CASSPPVRGEQFF. Here the CDR3 DNA reads TGTGCCAGCAGCCCTCCGGTGAGAGGGGAGCAGTTCTTC.

The chain carries TRBV16 and TRBJ1-2; D is ambiguous. The V end lost 4 bases, the J end lost 2 bases, and 11 bases lay between the germline ends. Germline lookup yields CDR1 KGHSY and CDR2 FQNENV. The CDR3 length is 14 residues. The chain's CDR3 is CASSPRDVNYGYTF. The DNA of the CDR3 is TGTGCCAGCAGCCCAAGGGATGTCAACTATGGCTACACCTTC.

This rearrangement joins TRBV4-2 to TRBJ2-2; D is possibly TRBD1 or TRBD2 (5 bases each). CDR3 length equals 18 residues. The ends were cut back, 0 bases at V and 1 base at J, with 15 bases in the middle. Germline V gene data show CDR1 as LGHNA and CDR2 as YNFKEQ. The CDR3 spells CASSQDEIRDENTGELFF. In DNA form, the CDR3 reads TGTGCCAGCAGCCAAGATGAAATCCGGGACGAGAACACCGGGGAGCTGTTTTTT.

The J gene is TRBJ1-5, the V gene TRBV27; possible D gene TRBD1, 5 bases. Trimming shortened V by 5 bases and J by 3 bases, and 17 bases separated the two germline ends. Germline V lookup: CDR1 MNHEY, CDR2 SMNVEV (reference sequence). The CDR3 length is 16 residues. The CDR3 DNA reads TGTGCCAGCAGTCCATCGGAAGGACACTACAATCAGCCCCAGCATTTT. Protein product: CASSPSEGHYNQPQHF.

The chain has TRBV7-9 and TRBJ2-5; perhaps TRBD2 as D (8 bases). The germline V gene has CDR1 SEHNR and CDR2 FQNEAQ (reference sequence). The CDR3 contains 17 residues. V lost 3 bases and J 5 bases, leaving 22 bases between the germline ends. The CDR3 DNA sequence: TGTGCCAGCAGCTTCTTAGCGGGACAGACAATCAGGGAGACCCAGTACTTC. Translated: CASSFLAGQTIRETQYF. The full variable domain, with the rest looked up from reference TRBV7-9 and TRBJ2-5, is DTGVSQNPRHKITKRGQNVTFRCDPISEHNRLYWYRQTLGQGPEFLTYFQNEAQLEKSRLLSDRFSAERPKGSFSTLEIQRTEQGDSAMYLCASSFLAGQTIRETQYFGPGTRLLVL.

This rearrangement joins TRBV27 to TRBJ1-2, with a tentative D call TRBD1 (6 bases). Trimming took off 5 bases at V and 12 bases at J, with 19 bases between the two ends. Per germline, CDR1 MNHEY and CDR2 SMNVEV (reference sequence). The CDR3 totals 13 residues. CDR3 residues: CASSTHIGGVHTF. The CDR3 nucleotides are TGTGCCAGCAGTACACATATAGGGGGGGTCCACACCTTC.

This clone came up once. This chain connects TRBV30 to TRBJ1-1; D gene uncertain. The CDR3 length is 11 residues. Germline V CDR1 and CDR2: GTSNPN, SVGIG (reference sequence). V lost 0 bases and J lost 8, with 7 bases in between. The CDR3, as DNA: TGTGCCTGGAGTGTATCACTGGAAGCTTTCTTT. Translated, it gives CAWSVSLEAFF.

Remarks on this clone: The sample has other DNA sequences that encode this CDR3 too. The chain links TRBV28 to TRBJ1-1, with unresolved D. The CDR3 runs 12 residues. Germline V gene sequence: CDR1 MDHEN, CDR2 SYDVKM. The germline V and J ends were trimmed by 2 bases and 0 bases, with 1 base remaining between them. The CDR3 spells CASSLMNTEAFF. CDR3 coding DNA: TGTGCCAGCAGTTTAATGAACACTGAAGCTTTCTTT.

Only a few counts were recorded for this clone. This chain's CDR3 is CAWSPDRDYGYTF. CDR3 coding DNA: TGTGCCTGGAGTCCCGACAGGGACTATGGCTACACCTTC. The J gene is TRBJ1-2, the V gene TRBV30; 7 bases map to TRBD1. V was clipped by 2 bases and J by 3 bases; unmatched bases: 3. The germline V gene has CDR1 GTSNPN and CDR2 SVGIG (reference sequence). The CDR3 is made up of 13 amino acids.

This chain uses TRBV5-1 with TRBJ2-3, with 9 bases that match TRBD1. The V gene end was trimmed by 3 bases and the J gene end by 2 bases; junction bases not matched to a gene: 10. Germline V gives CDR1 SGHRS, CDR2 YFSETQ. This CDR3 is 17 amino acids long. CDR3 amino acids: CASSSPRDRASTDTQYF. CDR3 bases: TGCGCCAGCAGCTCACCTCGGGACAGGGCTTCCACAGATACGCAGTATTTT.

The rearrangement links TRBV7-9 to TRBJ2-1; TRBD2 agrees at 10 bases. CDR3 length equals 15 residues. The germline V gene has CDR1 SEHNR and CDR2 FQNEAQ (reference sequence). In DNA form, the CDR3 reads TGTGCAGGGGCGGCTAGCGGGAGTTCCTACAATGAGCAGTTCTTC. Translating it yields CAGAASGSSYNEQFF.

This clone was seen only once. The DNA for the CDR3 is TGCAGCACCCGCACCGGGGCTGACTCCTACGAGCAGTACTTC. The encoded protein is CSTRTGADSYEQYF. J is TRBJ2-7 and V is TRBV29-1; D possibly uses TRBD1 or TRBD2 (5 bases each). Germline CDR1 is SQVTM and CDR2 is ANQGSEA. This CDR3 contains 14 residues. V gave up 8 bases and J gave up 0 bases, with 17 bases separating them.

The chain is built from TRBV6-1 and TRBJ2-1; 10 positions agree with TRBD2. Germline-derived CDR1 and CDR2 are MNHNS and SASEGT. The trim removed 4 bases at V and 7 bases at J, leaving 10 bases unmatched. This CDR3 contains 16 residues. In DNA, the CDR3 is TGTGCCAGCAGTGGTTGGCTAGCGGGAGCACAAAATGAGCAGTTCTTC. This encodes CASSGWLAGAQNEQFF.

Notes on this clone: The sample contains more than one DNA sequence encoding this CDR3. This chain uses TRBV5-4 with TRBJ1-2, with a tentative D call TRBD1 (5 bases). CDR3 length: 13 residues. Trimming removed 0 bases at V and 4 bases at J, with 7 bases between. Germline assignment: CDR1 SGHNT and CDR2 YYREEE (reference sequence). The chain's CDR3 is CASSLGGPYGYTF. CDR3 sequence (DNA): TGTGCCAGCAGCTTGGGGGGACCCTATGGCTACACCTTC.

The rearrangement uses TRBV7-3 and TRBJ2-7; D is unresolved. The V and J ends lost 5 bases and 5 bases respectively, with 16 bases between them. Per germline, CDR1 SGHTA and CDR2 FQGTGA. This CDR3 has 14 residues. The CDR3 reads CASSEAGPWDEQYF. The DNA of the CDR3 is TGTGCCAGCAGCGAGGCAGGTCCATGGGACGAGCAGTACTTC.